This T cell receptor beta chain was identified in a study of blood T cell repertoires in COVID-19. Study context: Samples came from the United States, Italy and Spain, spanning acute and convalescent COVID-19. The analysed material was cDNA or gDNA that came from T cells, B-cell-depleted T cells, or PBMCs.

CDR1 is MNHEY and CDR2 is SVGEGT in the germline V gene. The CDR3 runs 15 residues. The J segment lost 3 bases and the V segment lost 6 bases, leaving 7 bases of the junction unmatched. Authors' data handling: Amplification of reference gene primers provided the estimated nucleated cell counts. The table came from immunoSEQ multiplex PCR; TCRdb's copy has only in-frame clones and leaves some out. V, J and clone size are those of that table, while D and trimming were read from the DNA. The sample carries about 96,000 clones, 60% to 85% recorded once. This clone was detected ten times or more. The chain has TRBV6-2 or TRBV6-3 and TRBJ2-7; 11 bases agree with TRBD2. Sample: peripheral blood. The receptor comes from a man aged 45-60 years who had recovered from COVID-19. This chain's CDR3 is CASSQTSGGSYEQYF. Here the CDR3 DNA reads TGTGCCAGCAGCCAAACTAGCGGGGGTAGCTACGAGCAGTACTTC.